This TCR beta chain was recorded in a study of T cells expressing NK-cell markers. Across the whole study: Sorted CD3+CD56-NKG2C+, CD3+CD56+NKG2C+ and CD3+CD56+NKG2C- T cells supplied the TCR beta repertoires.

The TCR beta cDNA came from 5'RACE template switching with UMIs. Reanalyzing the 5' RACE reads, TCRdb keeps one entry per CDR3 protein, without DNA. The sample totals about 430,000 distinct CDR3 sequences. The CDR3 runs 14 residues. The sample taken for sequencing was blood T cells: a sorted CD56 or NKG2C T cell subset, CD4+ or CD8+ T cells, or bulk PBMC T cells (not recorded which). The rearrangement joins TRBV12-3 or TRBV12-4 to TRBJ2-2; TCRdb's D call, TRBD1, is unchecked because there is no DNA. The source of this sequence is a woman aged 50 to 60 in good health. The chain's CDR3 is CASRAGENTGELFF.